A single sample is the source of the 26 T cell receptor beta chains below, sequenced in a study of blood T cell repertoires in COVID-19. The assay was immunoSEQ multiplex PCR, and TCRdb's table has in-frame clones only and misses some. The sample has approximately 300,000 clones, more than 90% seen once; the top ten hold about 4%. Sequencing used PBMCs or T cells enriched from blood (not recorded which). These receptor sequences come from a woman younger than 45 who had been exposed to COVID-19.

The J gene is TRBJ1-2, the V gene TRBV9; the D gene is possibly TRBD1 (6 bases). V gave up 4 bases and J gave up 7 bases, with 14 bases separating them. CDR3 length: 13 amino acids. The germline V gene encodes CDR1 SGDLS and CDR2 YYNGEE. This CDR3 is CASSSRGGPGYTF. The CDR3 coding sequence is TGTGCCAGCAGCTCGAGAGGGGGACCTGGCTACACCTTC.

J is TRBJ2-5 and V is TRBV2, with D maybe TRBD1 (6 bases). The CDR3 covers 15 residues. V lost 2 bases and J lost 4, with 14 bases in between. In germline, CDR1 is SNHLY, CDR2 FYNNEI. CDR3 amino acids: CASSELRGGGETQYF. The DNA for the CDR3 is TGTGCCAGCAGTGAACTCAGGGGCGGAGGAGAGACCCAGTACTTC.

The chain recombines TRBV18 with TRBJ1-1; no clear D. Trimming stripped 2 bases from V and 0 bases from J, with 7 bases between. Germline assignment: CDR1 KGHSH and CDR2 LQKENI. This CDR3 is built from 14 residues. Written as DNA, the CDR3 is TGTGCCAGCTCACCAGTCGAGGTGAACACTGAAGCTTTCTTT. As protein: CASSPVEVNTEAFF.

The chain couples TRBV4-1 to TRBJ1-2, with 8 bases identical to TRBD1. With V trimmed by 3 bases and J by 2 bases, 8 bases remained unmatched. Per the germline V gene, CDR1 is MGHRA and CDR2 is YSYEKL. This CDR3 has 16 amino acids. The CDR3 protein is CASSHQTRGRNYGYTF. The CDR3 DNA reads as TGCGCCAGCAGCCATCAAACCAGGGGGCGGAACTATGGCTACACCTTC.

This rearrangement joins TRBV11-3 to TRBJ2-6; the D gene is possibly TRBD2 (5 bases). Germline V gene data show CDR1 as SGHNT and CDR2 as YENEEA. V was shortened by 5 bases and J by 0 bases, with 8 bases between the two germline ends. This CDR3 has 15 amino acids. The CDR3 DNA is TGTGCCAGCAGCCTAGGGAGCTCTGGGGCCAACGTCCTGACTTTC. It translates to CASSLGSSGANVLTF.

This clone has only a few counts. V gene TRBV19 combines with J gene TRBJ1-5, with TRBD1 matching over 8 bases. Germline V CDR1 and CDR2: LNHDA, SQIVND (reference sequence). The CDR3 contains 15 residues. With V trimmed by 3 bases and J by 5 bases, 6 bases remained unmatched. The DNA of the CDR3 is TGTGCCAGTAGTATCCTTATGACAGGGGATCAGCCCCAGCATTTT. Protein product: CASSILMTGDQPQHF.

The genes are TRBV5-4 and TRBJ2-2; D not certain. Germline V gives CDR1 SGHNT, CDR2 YYREEE (reference sequence). V was shortened by 0 bases and J by 2 bases, with 8 bases between the two germline ends. The CDR3 extends over 15 amino acids. CDR3 sequence: CASSLGHRNTGELFF. CDR3 DNA: TGTGCCAGCAGCTTGGGACACAGAAACACCGGGGAGCTGTTTTTT.

In nucleotides, the CDR3 is TGCGCCAGCAGCACCTGGACAGGGACGACTGAAGCTTTCTTT. As protein: CASSTWTGTTEAFF. The rearrangement links TRBV5-1 to TRBJ1-1; 8 bases match TRBD1. V lost 4 bases to trimming and J lost 5 bases; unmatched junction nucleotides: 7. The CDR3 extends over 14 amino acids. Germline V lookup: CDR1 SGHRS, CDR2 YFSETQ. The full variable domain, with the rest looked up from reference TRBV5-1 and TRBJ1-1, is KAGVTQTPRYLIKTRGQQVTLSCSPISGHRSVSWYQQTPGQGLQFLFEYFSETQRNKGNFPGRFSGRQFSNSRSEMNVSTLELGDSALYLCASSTWTGTTEAFFGQGTRLTVV.

The chain couples TRBV12-3 or TRBV12-4 to TRBJ1-2, with a weak D call TRBD1 (5 bases). V dropped 2 bases and J dropped 8 bases, with 12 bases sitting between them. CDR3 size: 13 residues. The CDR3 here is CASSLRGIEGYTF. As DNA, the CDR3 is TGTGCCAGCAGTTTACGGGGGATCGAGGGCTACACCTTC.

The rearrangement uses TRBV25-1 and TRBJ2-7; possibly TRBD2 for D (8 bases). V was pared by 6 bases and J by 5 bases, with 23 bases between. Germline V lookup: CDR1 MGHDK, CDR2 SYGVNS. The CDR3 spans 16 residues. CDR3 sequence (DNA): TGTGCCAGCAGCTCCCCTCGGGAGGGGGCGAACCACGAGCAGTACTTC. The encoded protein is CASSSPREGANHEQYF.

This chain uses TRBV27 with TRBJ1-1, with D uncertain. Germline lookup yields CDR1 MNHEY and CDR2 SMNVEV (reference sequence). Trimming took 8 bases from V and 1 from J, leaving 14 bases between them. The CDR3 loop spans 14 amino acids. The CDR3 reads CASRLGIGNTEAFF. The CDR3 nucleotides are TGTGCCAGCCGACTTGGTATAGGGAACACTGAAGCTTTCTTT.

The chain uses TRBV24-1 and TRBJ2-7; TRBD2 aligns across 9 bases. The CDR3 has 15 amino acids. Germline lookup yields CDR1 KGHDR and CDR2 SFDVKD. Trimming cost V 5 bases and J 5 bases; bases outside gene matches: 9. The CDR3 loop reads CATSAPGLARHEQYF. The CDR3 DNA is TGTGCCACCAGTGCCCCAGGACTAGCGAGGCACGAGCAGTACTTC.

V is TRBV2 and J is TRBJ2-5, with 9 bases lining up with TRBD2. Per germline, CDR1 SNHLY and CDR2 FYNNEI. The trim removed 6 bases at V and 6 bases at J, leaving 8 bases unmatched. The CDR3 is made up of 14 amino acids. The DNA for the CDR3 is TGTGCCAGCAGGGGAGCGGGGGGCGGAAAGACCCAGTACTTC. Its protein is CASRGAGGGKTQYF. The complete variable domain, with remaining parts taken from reference TRBV2 and TRBJ2-5, reads EPEVTQTPSHQVTQMGQEVILRCVPISNHLYFYWYRQILGQKVEFLVSFYNNEISEKSEIFDDQFSVERPDGSNFTLKIRSTKLEDSAMYFCASRGAGGGKTQYFGPGTRLLVL.

This clone came up once. V and J are TRBV10-3 and TRBJ2-2; 12 nucleotides agree with TRBD2. Germline V CDR1 and CDR2: ENHRY, SYGVKD. The CDR3 has 16 amino acids. The V and J ends lost 6 bases and 5 bases, in that order; junction bases with no gene match: 7. CDR3 DNA: TGTGCCATCAGCCCGACTAGCGGGGGAGGGACCGGGGAGCTGTTTTTT. Encoded protein: CAISPTSGGGTGELFF.

The chain joins TRBV6-6 to TRBJ1-1, with D unclear. V was trimmed by 6 bases and J by 5 bases, leaving 19 bases between them. The CDR3 sequence is 15 residues long. CDR1 is MNHNY, CDR2 SVGAGI, per germline (reference sequence). CDR3 coding DNA: TGTGCCAGCAGCCAATACTCGAGGGTAGGGACTGAAGCTTTCTTT. Its translation is CASSQYSRVGTEAFF.

The chain joins TRBV27 to TRBJ1-1, with 10 bases that match TRBD1. J was trimmed by 10 bases and V by 5 bases; bases with no gene match: 4. Germline CDR1 and CDR2: MNHEY and SMNVEV (reference sequence). This CDR3 contains 12 residues. CDR3 residues: CASSPTGGRAFF. The CDR3 DNA reads as TGTGCCAGCAGTCCGACAGGGGGCCGAGCTTTCTTT.

The CDR3 sequence is CASSRRQTNTEAFF. The DNA of the CDR3 is TGTGCCAGCAGTCGGCGACAGACTAACACTGAAGCTTTCTTT. The gene calls are TRBV27 and TRBJ1-1, with D possibly TRBD1 on 5 matching bases. CDR3 length equals 14 residues. Germline CDR1 MNHEY, CDR2 SMNVEV (reference sequence). Trimming pared 5 bases from V and 2 bases from J, leaving 12 bases between.

J is TRBJ1-1 and V is TRBV12-3 or TRBV12-4; D unclear. Trimming left V 2 bases short and J 9 bases short, with 13 bases between. The CDR3 consists of 13 residues. CDR3 loop: CASSLTGDGKAFF. The CDR3 region has the DNA TGTGCCAGCAGTTTAACGGGAGACGGGAAAGCTTTCTTT.

V usage is TRBV4-1 and J usage is TRBJ1-2, with 7 bases identical to TRBD1. Trimming took 0 bases from V and 5 from J; bases not matched to a gene: 3. The CDR3 spans 14 residues. CDR1 is MGHRA and CDR2 is YSYEKL in the germline V gene. The CDR3 region is CASSQDGTVYGYTF. CDR3 nucleotide sequence: TGCGCCAGCAGCCAAGATGGGACAGTATATGGCTACACCTTC.

The chain combines TRBV5-1 with TRBJ2-5, with 16 bases that match TRBD2. The CDR3 runs 16 residues. V lost 4 bases and J lost 4; bases outside the gene matches: 4. The germline V gene encodes CDR1 SGHRS and CDR2 YFSETQ. The CDR3 DNA is TGCGCCAGCAGCAAGGGACTAGCGGGGGGGACAGAGACCCAGTACTTC. Protein: CASSKGLAGGTETQYF.

The V call is TRBV20-1, the J call TRBJ2-7; D perhaps matches TRBD1 (6 bases). The germline CDR1 and CDR2 sequences are DFQATT and SNEGSKA (reference sequence). The CDR3 totals 13 residues. V was trimmed by 4 bases and J by 2 bases, leaving 12 bases between them. The CDR3 coding sequence is TGCAGTGCTATTGACAGGATCCCCTACGAGCAGTACTTC. Its protein is CSAIDRIPYEQYF.

The chain combines TRBV5-4 with TRBJ2-7; TRBD1 aligns across 8 bases. Trimming took 1 base from V and 6 from J; bases not matched to a gene: 3. This CDR3 has 13 residues. The germline gives CDR1 SGHNT, CDR2 YYREEE (reference sequence). The CDR3, as DNA: TGTGCCAGCAGCTTGAACAGGGGGAGCGAGCAGTACTTC. Encoded protein: CASSLNRGSEQYF.

This clone occurred once. J is TRBJ2-3 and V is TRBV5-6, with D unclear. The V gene lost 0 bases and the J gene lost 4 bases, with 9 bases spanning the gap. CDR1 is SGHDT, CDR2 YYEEEE, per germline. The CDR3 runs 14 residues. Written as DNA, the CDR3 is TGTGCCAGCAGCTTGGGACATGGCGCAGATACGCAGTATTTT. Its protein is CASSLGHGADTQYF.

V and J are TRBV29-1 and TRBJ2-3; 10 nucleotides align to TRBD1. This CDR3 is built from 15 residues. Germline V gene data show CDR1 as SQVTM and CDR2 as ANQGSEA. Unmatched junction bases numbered 7, after V lost 6 bases and J lost 1 base. CDR3 sequence: CSVAGTGDGTDTQYF. The CDR3 DNA sequence: TGCAGCGTGGCCGGGACAGGGGATGGCACAGATACGCAGTATTTT.

This chain connects TRBV5-1 to TRBJ2-3; 12 bases agree with TRBD2. Trimming removed 2 bases from V and 3 bases from J; junction bases left unmatched: 7. From germline, CDR1 is SGHRS and CDR2 YFSETQ. The CDR3 covers 17 residues. CDR3 nucleotide sequence: TGCGCCAGCAGCTTACAGTTGCTAGCGGGGGGGACAGATACGCAGTATTTT. It translates to CASSLQLLAGGTDTQYF. Full variable domain (rest looked up from reference TRBV5-1 and TRBJ2-3): KAGVTQTPRYLIKTRGQQVTLSCSPISGHRSVSWYQQTPGQGLQFLFEYFSETQRNKGNFPGRFSGRQFSNSRSEMNVSTLELGDSALYLCASSLQLLAGGTDTQYFGPGTRLTVL.

The V call is TRBV5-1, the J call TRBJ1-4, with TRBD1 matching over 7 bases. V lost 4 bases to trimming and J lost 11 bases; unmatched junction nucleotides: 11. The germline V gene has CDR1 SGHRS and CDR2 YFSETQ. The length of the CDR3 is 14 residues. CDR3 sequence: CASSDDRALGKLFF. The CDR3 coding sequence is TGCGCCAGCAGCGACGACAGGGCTTTGGGCAAACTGTTTTTT.